The TCR beta chain under discussion was sequenced for a study of cytomegalovirus exposure and HLA in healthy donors. Study conclusions and caveats: Specificity for CMV antigens was confirmed in vitro for three of the CMV-associated chains. Most subjects' HLA-A and HLA-B alleles were reportedly predicted from TCR beta sequences.

In regard to this clone: Its antigen is currently unknown.

This CDR3 is 15 amino acids long. With V trimmed by 6 bases and J by 7 bases, 12 bases remained unmatched. From germline, CDR1 is MNHNY and CDR2 SVGAGI (reference sequence). With 60 Vbeta and 13 Jbeta primers, the PCR was carried out. Some clones are missing from TCRdb's copy, which holds only in-frame ones; the method was immunoSEQ multiplex PCR. This table has about 140,000 clones, around 80% appearing once. This receptor was taken from a female donor in good health and CMV-seronegative. This rearrangement joins TRBV6-6 to TRBJ2-1, with 7 nucleotides matching TRBD1. The source material was PBMCs. The CDR3 sequence is CASSRTGPLYNEQFF. The CDR3, as DNA: TGTGCCAGCAGCCGGACAGGACCCCTCTATAATGAGCAGTTCTTC.